One and the same sample provided the 7 T cell receptor beta chains below, sequenced in a study of blood T cell repertoires in COVID-19. TCRdb keeps only in-frame clones here, not all; method: immunoSEQ multiplex PCR. The table includes approximately 220,000 clones, 80% to 90% detected once. The sequenced sample was PBMCs or T cells enriched from blood (not recorded which). The receptors come from a woman aged 40 to 49 with acute COVID-19.

The chain employs TRBV19 and TRBJ2-1, with 7 bases fitting TRBD2. The J segment lost 4 bases and the V segment lost 4 bases, leaving 7 bases of the junction unmatched. Per germline, CDR1 LNHDA and CDR2 SQIVND (reference sequence). The length of the CDR3 is 15 residues. CDR3 nucleotides: TGTGCCAGTAGTACCCAGCGGGGACTATACAATGAGCAGTTCTTC. Encoded protein: CASSTQRGLYNEQFF.

J is TRBJ1-1 and V is TRBV18; tentatively, D is TRBD1 (5 bases). Trimming removed 8 bases from V and 4 bases from J, with 14 bases in between. The CDR3 is 13 residues long. CDR1 is KGHSH, CDR2 LQKENI, per germline. This CDR3 reads CASARGDGTEAFF. For the CDR3, the DNA is TGTGCCAGCGCGCGGGGGGATGGCACTGAAGCTTTCTTT.

This clone was detected only once. The V gene is TRBV7-2, the J gene TRBJ2-7; 7 positions match TRBD2. The V gene end was trimmed by 6 bases and the J gene end by 1 base; junction bases not matched to a gene: 9. Germline V gene data show CDR1 as SGHTA and CDR2 as FQGNSA. The CDR3 runs 15 residues. As DNA, the CDR3 is TGTGCCAGCAGTCTCACGAACGGGGGGTCCTACGAGCAGTACTTC. Translated: CASSLTNGGSYEQYF.

The chain joins TRBV2 to TRBJ1-5; D gene ambiguous. Germline V lookup: CDR1 SNHLY, CDR2 FYNNEI. The V end was cut by 8 bases, the J end by 3 bases, with 14 bases between. The CDR3 is 14 amino acids. This chain's CDR3 is CASGRGQNNQPQHF. The CDR3 DNA reads TGTGCCAGCGGAAGAGGGCAGAACAATCAGCCCCAGCATTTT.

V and J are TRBV15 and TRBJ1-1, with 9 nucleotides matching TRBD1. Germline CDR1 and CDR2: LNHNV and YYDKDF (reference sequence). The CDR3 has 17 amino acids. The V gene end was trimmed by 5 bases and the J gene end by 5 bases; junction bases not matched to a gene: 15. Here the CDR3 reads CATSEPRDREGSTEAFF. The CDR3 DNA sequence: TGTGCCACCAGCGAACCCCGGGACAGGGAAGGGAGTACTGAAGCTTTCTTT.

V gene TRBV7-9 combines with J gene TRBJ1-2; 9 bases map to TRBD1. With V trimmed by 5 bases and J by 10 bases, 11 bases remained unmatched. The CDR3 is 14 residues long. Germline V CDR1 and CDR2: SEHNR, FQNEAQ (reference sequence). This CDR3 is CASSVLQGASVYTF. The CDR3 nucleotides are TGTGCCAGCAGCGTTTTACAGGGGGCTAGTGTCTACACCTTC. The full variable domain, its missing parts supplied by reference TRBV7-9 and TRBJ1-2, is DTGVSQNPRHKITKRGQNVTFRCDPISEHNRLYWYRQTLGQGPEFLTYFQNEAQLEKSRLLSDRFSAERPKGSFSTLEIQRTEQGDSAMYLCASSVLQGASVYTFGSGTRLTVV.

The V and J genes are TRBV12-5 and TRBJ2-3, with TRBD1 matching 7 bases. Trimming took 2 bases from V and 2 from J; bases not matched to a gene: 4. The CDR3 is 15 amino acids. Germline values: CDR1 LGHNT, CDR2 FRNRAP. CDR3 nucleotides: TGTGCTAGTGGTTTGAAGGGGGCCCCCACAGATACGCAGTATTTT. This gives the protein CASGLKGAPTDTQYF.